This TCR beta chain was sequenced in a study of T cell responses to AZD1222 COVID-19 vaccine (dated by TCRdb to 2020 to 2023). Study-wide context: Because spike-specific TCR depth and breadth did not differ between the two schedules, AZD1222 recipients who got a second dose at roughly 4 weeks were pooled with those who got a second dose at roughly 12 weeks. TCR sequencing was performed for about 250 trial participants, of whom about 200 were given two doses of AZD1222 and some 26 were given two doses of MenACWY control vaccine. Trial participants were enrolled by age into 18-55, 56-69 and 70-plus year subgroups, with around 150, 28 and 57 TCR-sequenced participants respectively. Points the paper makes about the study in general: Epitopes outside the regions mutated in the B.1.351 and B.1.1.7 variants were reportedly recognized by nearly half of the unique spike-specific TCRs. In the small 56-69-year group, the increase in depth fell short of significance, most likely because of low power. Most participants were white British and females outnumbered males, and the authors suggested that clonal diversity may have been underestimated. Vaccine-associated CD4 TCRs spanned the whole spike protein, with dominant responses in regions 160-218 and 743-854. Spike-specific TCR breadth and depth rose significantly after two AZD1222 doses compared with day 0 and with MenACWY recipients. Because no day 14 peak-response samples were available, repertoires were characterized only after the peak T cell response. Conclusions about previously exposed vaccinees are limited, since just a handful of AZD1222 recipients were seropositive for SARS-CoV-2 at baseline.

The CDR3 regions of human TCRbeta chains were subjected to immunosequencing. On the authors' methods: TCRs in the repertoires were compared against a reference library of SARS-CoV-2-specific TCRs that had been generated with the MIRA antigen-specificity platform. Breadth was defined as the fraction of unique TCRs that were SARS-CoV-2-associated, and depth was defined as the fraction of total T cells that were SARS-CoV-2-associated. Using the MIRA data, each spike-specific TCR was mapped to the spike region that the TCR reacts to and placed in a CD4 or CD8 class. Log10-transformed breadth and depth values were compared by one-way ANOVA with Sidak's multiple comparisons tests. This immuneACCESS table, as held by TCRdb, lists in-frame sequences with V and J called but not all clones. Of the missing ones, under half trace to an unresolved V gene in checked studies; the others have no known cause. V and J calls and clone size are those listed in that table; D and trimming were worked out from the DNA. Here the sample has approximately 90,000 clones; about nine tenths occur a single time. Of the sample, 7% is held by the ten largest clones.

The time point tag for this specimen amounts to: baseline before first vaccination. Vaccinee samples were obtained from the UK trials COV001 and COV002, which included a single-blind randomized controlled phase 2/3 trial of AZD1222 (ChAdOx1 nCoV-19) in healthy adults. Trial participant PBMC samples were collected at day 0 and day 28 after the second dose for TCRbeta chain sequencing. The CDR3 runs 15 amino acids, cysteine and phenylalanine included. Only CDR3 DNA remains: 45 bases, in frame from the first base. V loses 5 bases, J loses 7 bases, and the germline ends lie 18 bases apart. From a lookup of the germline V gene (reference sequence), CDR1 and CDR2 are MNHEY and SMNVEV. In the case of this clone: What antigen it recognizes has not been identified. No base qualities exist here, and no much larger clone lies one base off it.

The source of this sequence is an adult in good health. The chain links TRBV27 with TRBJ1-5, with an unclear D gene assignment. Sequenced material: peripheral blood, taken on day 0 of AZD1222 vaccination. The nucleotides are TGTGCCAGCAGTACCACGTTCTCCAGCGGGCAGCCCCAGCATTTT. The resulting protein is CASSTTFSSGQPQHF.